This is a list of T cell receptor beta chains from one sample in a study of T cells after yellow fever vaccination. TCRdb independently ran MiXCR on the 5' RACE reads; one entry per CDR3 protein. The sample has about 73,000 distinct CDR3 sequences; roughly 8% are singletons. The starting material was CD8+ T cells sorted from PBMCs, obtained on the day of the yellow fever booster vaccination. The receptors here all came from a man aged 25-45 years who received the YFV17D yellow fever vaccine. Both conserved end residues are part of each CDR3. D genes are given only for firm matches. Clone sizes are given selectively: once, few, many, or a class where the clone is expanded.

TRBJ2-1 | - | TRBV6-7 | TRBD1 | CASSPNAGGYNEQFF | TGTGCCAGCAGTCCGAATGCAGGGGGCTACAATGAGCAGTTCTTC
TRBJ2-7 | few | TRBV20-1 | - | CSASSGTDDYEQYF | TGCAGTGCTAGTAGTGGGACGGACGATTACGAGCAGTACTTC
TRBJ1-1 | - | TRBV7-8 | - | CASSRDPPLMNTEAFF | TGTGCCAGCAGCCGAGATCCCCCCCTAATGAACACTGAAGCTTTCTTT
TRBJ2-7 | - | TRBV9 | TRBD2 | CASSTSGVSSYEQYF | TGTGCCAGCAGCACGAGCGGGGTGAGCTCCTACGAGCAGTACTTC
TRBJ2-7 | few | TRBV2 | - | CASSQAYRDPYEQYF | TGTGCCAGCAGCCAAGCTTACCGGGACCCGTACGAGCAGTACTTC
TRBJ1-4 | few | TRBV11-2 | TRBD1 | CASSSTGGGEKLFF | TGTGCCAGCAGCTCGACAGGGGGCGGTGAAAAACTGTTTTTT
TRBJ1-1 | few | TRBV7-6 | - | CASSYGGAEAFF | TGTGCCAGCAGTTATGGGGGCGCAGAAGCTTTCTTT
TRBJ1-4 | - | TRBV6-1 | TRBD1 | CAARGQAQGDEKLFF | TGTGCCGCAAGGGGACAGGCCCAAGGTGATGAAAAACTGTTTTTT
TRBJ2-5 | - | TRBV11-2 | TRBD2 | CASSFLLAGSRGQETQYF | TGTGCCAGCAGCTTCCTCCTAGCGGGTTCAAGGGGACAAGAGACCCAGTACTTC
TRBJ2-3 | - | TRBV9 | - | CASSVVQGGTDTQYF | TGTGCCAGCAGCGTAGTACAGGGAGGCACAGATACGCAGTATTTT
TRBJ2-7 | few | TRBV25-1 | TRBD2 | CAGGNSYEQYF | TGTGCGGGGGGGAATTCCTACGAGCAGTACTTC
TRBJ2-7 | many | TRBV20-1 | - | CSATRGVTYEQYF | TGCAGTGCTACCCGAGGGGTTACCTACGAGCAGTACTTC
TRBJ2-5 | - | TRBV4-3 | - | CASSQDEGKETQYF | TGCGCCAGCAGCCAAGATGAGGGAAAAGAGACCCAGTACTTC
TRBJ2-1 | - | TRBV13 | - | CASSPPRYNEQFF | TGTGCCAGCAGCCCACCACGGTACAATGAGCAGTTCTTC
TRBJ2-7 | - | TRBV7-6 | TRBD1 | CASSLKVGDSSYEQYF | TGTGCCAGCAGCTTAAAAGTTGGGGACAGCTCCTACGAGCAGTACTTC
TRBJ2-5 | - | TRBV29-1 | - | CSVSGSGETQYF | TGCAGCGTTTCAGGTTCTGGGGAGACCCAGTACTTC
TRBJ2-1 | few | TRBV20-1 | - | CSARLQGIEQFF | TGCAGTGCTAGACTTCAGGGGATTGAGCAGTTCTTC
TRBJ2-5 | - | TRBV28 | - | CASRGLTQETQYF | TGTGCCAGCAGGGGGCTAACCCAAGAGACCCAGTACTTC
TRBJ1-6 | - | TRBV30 | - | CAWSPNRASPLHF | TGTGCCTGGAGTCCTAACCGGGCTTCACCCCTCCACTTT
TRBJ2-7 | few | TRBV19 | - | CASSMTGGDEQYF | TGTGCCAGTAGTATGACAGGTGGCGACGAGCAGTACTTC
TRBJ2-5 | - | TRBV10-1 | - | CATAASTSKETQYF | TGCGCCACCGCCGCTAGCACCTCCAAAGAGACCCAGTACTTC
TRBJ2-1 | - | TRBV6-5 | - | CASSPHHPYNEQFF | TGTGCCAGCAGTCCCCATCACCCTTACAATGAGCAGTTCTTC
TRBJ2-2 | - | TRBV7-9 | TRBD1 | CASSLKTGEYTGELFF | TGTGCCAGCAGCTTAAAGACAGGGGAATACACCGGGGAGCTGTTTTTT
TRBJ1-2 | many | TRBV7-6 | - | CASSLVKGGGSGYTF | TGTGCCAGCAGCTTAGTGAAGGGTGGGGGATCTGGCTACACCTTC
TRBJ2-3 | - | TRBV15 | TRBD2 | CATSRPTSGSTDTQYF | TGTGCCACCAGCAGACCTACTAGCGGGAGCACAGATACGCAGTATTTT
TRBJ2-5 | - | TRBV7-2 | TRBD2 | CASSWTSGPLGSQYF | TGTGCCAGCTCGTGGACTAGCGGACCCCTAGGGTCCCAGTACTTC
TRBJ1-3 | few | TRBV29-1 | TRBD1 | CSVSDRGLSGNTIYF | TGCAGCGTATCGGACAGGGGGCTATCTGGAAACACCATATATTTT
TRBJ2-5 | many | TRBV6-6 | - | CASKSSAETQYF | TGTGCCAGCAAAAGTAGCGCAGAGACCCAGTACTTC
TRBJ1-1 | many | TRBV5-5 | - | CASSSLNYTTEAFF | TGTGCCAGCAGCTCTCTTAATTACACCACTGAAGCTTTCTTT